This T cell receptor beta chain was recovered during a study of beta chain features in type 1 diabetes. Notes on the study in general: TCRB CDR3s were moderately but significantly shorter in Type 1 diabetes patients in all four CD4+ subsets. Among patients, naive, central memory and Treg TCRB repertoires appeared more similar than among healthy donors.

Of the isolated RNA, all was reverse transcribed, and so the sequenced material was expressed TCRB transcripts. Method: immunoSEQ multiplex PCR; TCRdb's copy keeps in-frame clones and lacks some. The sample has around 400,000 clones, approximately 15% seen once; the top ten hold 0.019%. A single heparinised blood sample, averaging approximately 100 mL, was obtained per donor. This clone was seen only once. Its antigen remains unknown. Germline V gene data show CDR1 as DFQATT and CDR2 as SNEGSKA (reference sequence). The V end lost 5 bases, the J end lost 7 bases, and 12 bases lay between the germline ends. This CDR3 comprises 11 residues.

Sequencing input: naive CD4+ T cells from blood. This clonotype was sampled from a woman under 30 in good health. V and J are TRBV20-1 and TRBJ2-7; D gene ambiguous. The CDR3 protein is CSARPGLEQYF. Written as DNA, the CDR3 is TGCAGTGCTCGACCAGGTTTGGAGCAGTACTTC.